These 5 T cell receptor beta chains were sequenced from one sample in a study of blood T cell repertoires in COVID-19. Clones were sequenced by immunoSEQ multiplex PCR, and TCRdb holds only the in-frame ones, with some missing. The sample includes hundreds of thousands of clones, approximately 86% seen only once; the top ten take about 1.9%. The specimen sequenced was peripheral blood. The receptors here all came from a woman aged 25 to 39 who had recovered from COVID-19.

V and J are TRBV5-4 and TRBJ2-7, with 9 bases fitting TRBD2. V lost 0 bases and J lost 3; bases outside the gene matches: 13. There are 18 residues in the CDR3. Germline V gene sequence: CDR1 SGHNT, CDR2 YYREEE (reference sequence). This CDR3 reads CASSLELAGTKGRYEQYF. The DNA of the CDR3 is TGTGCCAGCAGCTTGGAGCTAGCGGGAACTAAGGGCCGCTACGAGCAGTACTTC.

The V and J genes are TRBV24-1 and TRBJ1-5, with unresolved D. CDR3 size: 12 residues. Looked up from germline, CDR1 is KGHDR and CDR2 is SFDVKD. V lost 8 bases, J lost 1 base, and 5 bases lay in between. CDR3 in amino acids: CATNQSNQPQHF. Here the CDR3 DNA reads TGTGCCACCAACCAGAGCAATCAGCCCCAGCATTTT.

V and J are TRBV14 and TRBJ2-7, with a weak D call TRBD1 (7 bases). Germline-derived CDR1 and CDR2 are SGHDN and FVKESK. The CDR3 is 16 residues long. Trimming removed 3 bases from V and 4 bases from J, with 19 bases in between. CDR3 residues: CASSHLGGGRGYEQYF. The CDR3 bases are TGTGCCAGCAGCCATCTAGGAGGGGGCCGGGGGTACGAGCAGTACTTC.

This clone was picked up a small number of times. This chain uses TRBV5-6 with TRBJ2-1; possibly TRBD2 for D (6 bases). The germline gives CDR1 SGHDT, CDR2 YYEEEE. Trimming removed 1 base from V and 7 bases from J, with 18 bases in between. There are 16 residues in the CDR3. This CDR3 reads CASSLLVPGERNEQFF. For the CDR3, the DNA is TGTGCCAGCAGCTTGCTCGTCCCGGGAGAGAGGAATGAGCAGTTCTTC. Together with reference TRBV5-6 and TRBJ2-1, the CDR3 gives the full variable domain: DAGVTQSPTHLIKTRGQQVTLRCSPKSGHDTVSWYQQALGQGPQFIFQYYEEEERQRGNFPDRFSGHQFPNYSSELNVNALLLGDSALYLCASSLLVPGERNEQFFGPGTRLTVL.

The chain's CDR3 is CASSPSGGSTTGELFF. CDR3 sequence (DNA): TGTGCCAGCAGCCCTAGCGGGGGGTCTACCACCGGGGAGCTGTTTTTT. This chain connects TRBV3-1 (or the pseudogene TRBV3-2) to TRBJ2-2; 11 bases agree with TRBD2. The CDR3 loop spans 16 amino acids. V lost 4 bases, J lost 4 bases, and 5 bases stayed unmatched. Germline values: CDR1 LGHDT, CDR2 YNNKEL (reference sequence).